Sequencing of this T cell receptor (beta chain) was carried out in a study of blood T cell repertoires in COVID-19. Overall study context: Some COVID-19 samples were acute and others convalescent; all came from the United States, Italy and Spain.

This CDR3 has 16 amino acids. Germline V gene data show CDR1 as MGHRA and CDR2 as YSYEKL. Trimming at V came to 4 bases and at J to 2 bases, leaving 5 bases not matched to a gene. The protocol was immunoSEQ multiplex PCR, while the TCRdb copy is restricted to in-frame clones and leaves out a portion. The profile covers tens of thousands of clones, with around 83% appearing a single time and approximately 1.4% taken by the ten largest. The sample was peripheral blood. This TCR derives from a man aged 45-65 years with acute or convalescent COVID-19. V usage is TRBV4-1 and J usage is TRBJ2-2; 9 nucleotides match TRBD1. The CDR3 loop reads CASSPSGQGNTGELFF. Here the CDR3 DNA reads TGCGCCAGCAGCCCCTCGGGACAGGGTAACACCGGGGAGCTGTTTTTT.